One and the same sample provided the 18 T cell receptor beta chains below, sequenced in a study of blood T cells in healthy people across ages. A second PCR, run for about 6 to 12 cycles, used a sample-barcoded 5' primer plus a J-beta primer mix. TCRdb re-derived calls from the 5' RACE reads in MiXCR, one entry per CDR3 protein. This table holds hundreds of thousands of distinct CDR3 sequences, 25% to 30% found once. The data also belong to a second study, concerning T cells of mothers and their children.

Sequencing was done on a sample of blood. The receptors derive from a boy aged 5-17 years in good health.

This clonotype turned up a few times. The genes are TRBV28 and TRBJ2-6; D uncertain. V lost 6 bases, J lost 0 bases, and 12 bases lay in between. This CDR3 spans 16 amino acids. Germline lookup yields CDR1 MDHEN and CDR2 SYDVKM. CDR3 protein: CASSRLEISGANVLTF. The CDR3 region has the DNA TGTGCCAGCAGCAGACTGGAGATCTCTGGGGCCAACGTCCTGACTTTC.

This clonotype was counted between two and nine times. The V call is TRBV5-1, the J call TRBJ1-2; perhaps TRBD1 as D (5 bases). The germline V and J ends were trimmed by 4 bases and 4 bases, with 14 bases remaining between them. Germline V gene data show CDR1 as SGHRS and CDR2 as YFSETQ. There are 14 residues in the CDR3. The CDR3, as DNA: TGCGCCAGCAGCATATGGGACGGTCCCTATGGCTACACCTTC. Protein: CASSIWDGPYGYTF.

This clonotype has only one observation. J is TRBJ2-3 and V is TRBV6-2 or TRBV6-3; a possible D gene is TRBD2 (6 bases). This CDR3 is 16 amino acids long. The V end lost 7 bases, the J end lost 2 bases, and 19 bases lay between the germline ends. Germline CDR1 MNHEY, CDR2 SVGEGT. CDR3 sequence (DNA): TGTGCCAGCACTCAGGCTCATCTAGCGCCCACAGATACGCAGTATTTT. It codes for CASTQAHLAPTDTQYF.

The sample holds one count of this clonotype. The chain couples TRBV20-1 to TRBJ2-1, with D unresolved. The CDR3 length is 14 residues. Trimming took off 5 bases at V and 3 bases at J, with 14 bases between the two ends. Germline loops: CDR1 DFQATT, CDR2 SNEGSKA (reference sequence). DNA of the CDR3: TGCAGTGCTCTCGCAGGACCCAACTACAATGAGCAGTTCTTC. This gives the protein CSALAGPNYNEQFF.

This clonotype was observed a handful of times. This chain uses TRBV11-2 with TRBJ2-5, with TRBD2 matching 8 bases. V gave up 3 bases and J gave up 1 base; unmatched junction bases: 13. Germline CDR1 is SGHAT and CDR2 is FQNNGV. This CDR3 contains 18 residues. CDR3 coding DNA: TGTGCCAGCAGCTTGAGGGGACCCGGGGGGACTAGCCAAGAGACCCAGTACTTC. This sequence encodes CASSLRGPGGTSQETQYF.

This chain joins TRBV30 and TRBJ2-4; D call uncertain. Trimming stripped 2 bases from V and 0 bases from J, with 17 bases between. From germline, CDR1 is GTSNPN and CDR2 SVGIG (reference sequence). The CDR3 spans 17 residues. CDR3 residues: CAWSPPRSKLAKNIQYF. The CDR3 DNA sequence: TGTGCCTGGAGTCCCCCGCGGTCGAAGCTAGCCAAAAACATTCAGTACTTC. The complete variable domain, with remaining parts taken from reference TRBV30 and TRBJ2-4, reads SQTIHQWPATLVQPVGSPLSLECTVEGTSNPNLYWYRQAAGRGLQLLFYSVGIGQISSEVPQNLSASRPQDRQFILSSKKLLLSDSGFYLCAWSPPRSKLAKNIQYFGAGTRLSVL.

This clonotype turned up a few times. The chain recombines TRBV2 with TRBJ2-4, with D possibly TRBD2 on 5 matching bases. The CDR3 runs 14 residues. Looked up from germline, CDR1 is SNHLY and CDR2 is FYNNEI. V was cut by 4 bases and J by 6 bases, with 13 bases left in between. The CDR3 DNA follows: TGTGCCAGCAGTGCCGGCGGGCCGACAAACATTCAGTACTTC. This gives the protein CASSAGGPTNIQYF.

V is TRBV5-1 and J is TRBJ2-7; maybe TRBD1 (6 bases). Trimming took off 1 base at V and 1 base at J, with 9 bases between the two ends. CDR3 length: 14 residues. The germline CDR1 and CDR2 sequences are SGHRS and YFSETQ. The CDR3 sequence: CASSLFGQSYEQYF. The CDR3 DNA is TGCGCCAGCAGCTTGTTTGGACAGTCCTACGAGCAGTACTTC.

The V and J genes are TRBV28 and TRBJ2-4; D may correspond to TRBD1 or TRBD2 (5 bases each). This CDR3 comprises 13 residues. Germline CDR1 reads MDHEN; CDR2 reads SYDVKM. The V end was cut by 7 bases, the J end by 8 bases, with 15 bases between. The CDR3 DNA is TGTGCCAGCAACGAGGGGACCAGGGACATTCAGTACTTC. Its protein product is CASNEGTRDIQYF.

J is TRBJ2-5 and V is TRBV2; D possibly matches TRBD1 or TRBD2 (5 bases each). V gave up 5 bases and J gave up 11 bases, with 27 bases separating them. CDR3 length: 16 residues. Germline CDR1 and CDR2: SNHLY and FYNNEI. CDR3 nucleotide sequence: TGTGCCAGCAGTCATGCTTTGAGGGGTTTCCCCTACGGGCAGTACTTC. This encodes CASSHALRGFPYGQYF.

This clonotype was picked up a small number of times. This chain joins TRBV29-1 and TRBJ2-1; 10 bases line up with TRBD1. The V gene's germline CDR1 is SQVTM and CDR2 ANQGSEA. This CDR3 has 16 residues. Trimming removed 7 bases from V and 1 base from J; junction bases left unmatched: 10. CDR3 nucleotide sequence: TGCAGCGCCAAGACAGGGGGCGCAAGGTCCTACAATGAGCAGTTCTTC. It yields the protein CSAKTGGARSYNEQFF.

The genes are TRBV24-1 and TRBJ2-2, with TRBD1 matching 7 bases. This CDR3 is built from 17 residues. J lost 0 bases, V lost 5 bases, and 8 bases had no gene match. Germline CDR1 KGHDR, CDR2 SFDVKD. The CDR3 spells CATSGSAGTANTGELFF. Here the CDR3 DNA reads TGTGCCACCAGTGGCTCCGCCGGGACAGCGAACACCGGGGAGCTGTTTTTT.

This chain uses TRBV14 with TRBJ2-2, with D perhaps matching TRBD2 (5 bases). The CDR3 is 13 amino acids. The germline CDR1 and CDR2 sequences are SGHDN and FVKESK. V lost 2 bases and J 5 bases, leaving 6 bases between the germline ends. CDR3 coding DNA: TGTGCCAGCAGCCAATGGAGGACCGGGGAGCTGTTTTTT. As protein: CASSQWRTGELFF.

The chain has TRBV12-3 or TRBV12-4 and TRBJ1-2; 7 positions match TRBD1. The CDR3 has 15 amino acids. V lost 9 bases to trimming and J lost 5 bases; unmatched junction nucleotides: 15. The CDR3 sequence: CASLSLRGREYGYTF. The CDR3 DNA sequence: TGTGCCAGTCTTAGTTTAAGGGGGCGAGAATATGGCTACACCTTC.

The sample holds a few counts of this clonotype. Compared with germline, one end of the junction differs, possibly owing to a read error. The chain employs TRBV14 and TRBJ2-3; D is unresolved. The CDR3 is made up of 13 amino acids. Germline V gene sequence: CDR1 SGHDN, CDR2 FVKESK. The CDR3 reads CTSSQDPISTQYF. The CDR3 nucleotides read TGTACCAGCAGCCAAGACCCCATTTCGACGCAGTATTTT. Full variable domain (missing parts from reference TRBV14 and TRBJ2-3): EAGVTQFPSHSVIEKGQTVTLRCDPISGHDNLYWYRRVMGKEIKFLLHFVKESKQDESGMPNNRFLAERTGGTYSTLKVQPAELEDSGVYFCTSSQDPISTQYFGPGTRLTVL.

This clonotype occurred a few times. The chain links TRBV7-7 to TRBJ1-1; tentatively, D is TRBD1 (5 bases). Between the trimmed V and J ends, which lost 5 bases and 1 base, there was a span of 11 bases. Germline V lookup: CDR1 SSHAT, CDR2 FNYEAQ (reference sequence). The CDR3 has 14 amino acids. CDR3 region: CASSALGRNTEAFF. Written as DNA, the CDR3 is TGTGCCAGCAGCGCCTTGGGGCGGAACACTGAAGCTTTCTTT.

V is TRBV28 and J is TRBJ2-7; D is perhaps TRBD1 (6 bases). V was clipped by 6 bases and J by 2 bases, with 17 bases between them. The CDR3 is 15 residues long. Germline lookup yields CDR1 MDHEN and CDR2 SYDVKM. The CDR3 bases are TGTGCCAGCAGCTTCTTTACAGGGAGTCCCTACGAGCAGTACTTC. This encodes CASSFFTGSPYEQYF.

V is TRBV10-3 and J is TRBJ2-1; the D gene is possibly TRBD2 (5 bases). V shed 6 bases and J shed 6 bases, with 18 bases lying between them. This CDR3 is 15 amino acids long. CDR1 is ENHRY, CDR2 SYGVKD, per germline. The chain's CDR3 is CAISGGIKEGNEQFF. DNA for the CDR3: TGTGCCATCAGCGGAGGAATTAAGGAAGGCAATGAGCAGTTCTTC.